The 10 T cell receptor beta chains presented below share a single source sample, sequenced in a study of human T cells and chemical hapten exposure. The time point was: healthy volunteer bleed at 2 weeks. The total RNA was obtained from whole blood that was not fractionated. In TCRdb, the RACE reads were re-called with MiXCR into one record per CDR3 protein. The sample consists of around 130,000 distinct CDR3 sequences, around 8.2% of them appearing once. The specimen sequenced was whole blood. The receptors originated from a male donor in good health. Some clones in this sample may be carry-over from other donors' samples.

At least ten counts were recorded for this clonotype. CDR3 DNA: TGCGCCAGCAGCCAAGCCGGGACAGCCAACACCGGGGAGCTGTTTTTT. Its protein product is CASSQAGTANTGELFF. The J gene is TRBJ2-2, the V gene TRBV4-1, with 7 positions matching TRBD1. The J segment lost 2 bases and the V segment lost 1 base, leaving 4 bases of the junction unmatched. Germline V gene sequence: CDR1 MGHRA, CDR2 YSYEKL. The CDR3 is 16 residues long.

This clonotype appeared a few times. This CDR3 is CASSRTGTPNTGELFF. The CDR3 bases are TGTGCCAGCTCAAGAACCGGGACCCCGAACACCGGGGAGCTGTTTTTT. The rearrangement uses TRBV18 and TRBJ2-2; D could derive from TRBD1 or TRBD2 (5 bases each). CDR3 length: 16 residues. Germline V gene lookup returns CDR1 KGHSH and CDR2 LQKENI. With 5 bases removed from V and 0 bases from J, the gap between germline ends came to 13 bases.

There are a few counts of this clonotype. This chain joins TRBV6-1 and TRBJ2-7; D uncertain. V lost 6 bases to trimming and J lost 0 bases, with 12 bases between them. Germline CDR1 reads MNHNS; CDR2 reads SASEGT. The CDR3 loop spans 14 amino acids. CDR3 amino acids: CASRGFSSSYEQYF. DNA of the CDR3: TGTGCCAGCAGGGGGTTCTCGAGCTCCTACGAGCAGTACTTC.

This clonotype was counted a few times. The gene calls are TRBV7-9 and TRBJ2-1; 11 nucleotides align to TRBD2. CDR3 size: 18 residues. Germline V gene sequence: CDR1 SEHNR, CDR2 FQNEAQ (reference sequence). The V and J ends lost 5 bases and 5 bases, in that order; junction bases with no gene match: 14. Written as DNA, the CDR3 is TGTGCCAGCAGCGAGCTAGCGGGAGGTTGGGAACGCCACAATGAGCAGTTCTTC. Protein: CASSELAGGWERHNEQFF.

This clonotype was counted only a few times. The V and J genes are TRBV20-1 and TRBJ1-4, with D perhaps TRBD1 (6 bases). Germline lookup yields CDR1 DFQATT and CDR2 SNEGSKA (reference sequence). The germline V and J ends were trimmed by 6 bases and 8 bases, with 16 bases remaining between them. This CDR3 contains 13 residues. The CDR3 is CSAGVQGREKLFF. In DNA form, the CDR3 reads TGCAGTGCAGGGGTACAGGGAAGAGAAAAACTGTTTTTT.

This clonotype was observed a few times. V gene TRBV6-5 combines with J gene TRBJ2-7; D could derive from TRBD1 or TRBD2 (5 bases each). CDR3 size: 14 residues. The V gene's germline CDR1 is MNHEY and CDR2 SVGAGI. The V end was cut by 1 base, the J end by 6 bases, with 13 bases between. The CDR3 loop is CASSYFEDGTEQYF. The DNA of the CDR3 is TGTGCCAGCAGTTACTTTGAGGATGGGACCGAGCAGTACTTC.

This clonotype has a handful of counts. V and J are TRBV6-6 and TRBJ2-1, with 10 bases aligning to TRBD2. Looked up from germline, CDR1 is MNHNY and CDR2 is SVGAGI (reference sequence). J lost 6 bases, V lost 2 bases, and 13 bases had no gene match. This CDR3 contains 18 residues. The CDR3 sequence is CASSYGASSGGLINEQFF. DNA of the CDR3: TGTGCCAGCAGTTACGGCGCGAGTAGCGGGGGGCTGATCAATGAGCAGTTCTTC.

Ten or more counts support this clonotype. The rearrangement uses TRBV2 and TRBJ2-7; 8 nucleotides align to TRBD1. Losses at the gene ends were 10 bases for V and 6 bases for J; bases not matched to a gene: 17. The CDR3 extends over 15 amino acids. Germline V gives CDR1 SNHLY, CDR2 FYNNEI. The CDR3 spells CATTARSTGDGEQYF. CDR3 bases: TGTGCCACCACCGCCAGGTCGACAGGGGACGGCGAGCAGTACTTC. The full variable domain, rest sourced from reference TRBV2 and TRBJ2-7, is EPEVTQTPSHQVTQMGQEVILRCVPISNHLYFYWYRQILGQKVEFLVSFYNNEISEKSEIFDDQFSVERPDGSNFTLKIRSTKLEDSAMYFCATTARSTGDGEQYFGPGTRLTVT.

The V call is TRBV2, the J call TRBJ1-5; D remains unclear. Trimming removed 2 bases from V and 6 bases from J, with 8 bases in between. Germline-derived CDR1 and CDR2 are SNHLY and FYNNEI. This CDR3 is 13 amino acids long. Written as DNA, the CDR3 is TGTGCCAGCAGTGAATCCCGGGGTCAGCCCCAGCATTTT. Translated: CASSESRGQPQHF.

V and J are TRBV12-3 or TRBV12-4 and TRBJ2-7; D is unclear. V gave up 1 base and J gave up 3 bases, with 4 bases separating them. The CDR3 sequence is 12 residues long. The CDR3: CASSLGRYEQYF. DNA for the CDR3: TGTGCCAGCAGTTTAGGACGCTACGAGCAGTACTTC.